A selection of T cell receptor beta chains follows, all from one sample in a study of T-cell reconstitution after alpha-beta-depleted transplantation in children. TCRdb passed the PCR reads through MiXCR, listing each CDR3 protein once. The data contain 500,000 or so distinct CDR3 sequences, 11% of them singletons. The sequencing here drew on PBMCs, mostly from graft donor cells, taken 180 days after TCRalphabeta/CD19-depleted stem cell transplant. These receptors all come from a female patient aged 2 to 10 who had a stem cell transplant for aplastic anemia, so the T cells may come from the graft donor. Both conserved end residues are part of each CDR3. The order of the fields is V gene, D gene, clone size, J gene, CDR3 protein, CDR3 DNA. A D gene is named only where the DNA matches it firmly. Clone size is given for some rows only: seen once, a few or many times, or a class if the clone is expanded.

TRBV11-2	TRBD1	.	TRBJ2-1	CASSLVRPTGASYNEQFF	TGTGCCAGCAGCTTAGTTAGACCGACAGGGGCCTCCTACAATGAGCAGTTCTTC
TRBV7-9	.	.	TRBJ2-1	CASSLAHRVNEQFF	TGTGCCAGCAGCTTAGCGCATAGGGTGAATGAGCAGTTCTTC
TRBV4-3	.	few	TRBJ1-5	CASSQDRFGYQPQHF	TGCGCCAGCAGCCAAGACCGGTTCGGTTACCAGCCCCAGCATTTT
TRBV7-9	TRBD1	few	TRBJ1-2	CASSITGTGEIYGYTF	TGTGCCAGCAGCATAACCGGGACAGGGGAAATCTATGGCTACACCTTC
TRBV3-1	TRBD1	few	TRBJ1-5	CASSQGIGTAPNQPQHF	TGTGCCAGCAGCCAAGGAATCGGGACAGCTCCCAATCAGCCCCAGCATTTT
TRBV7-2	.	many	TRBJ2-7	CASSLGRAQRQYF	TGTGCCAGCAGCTTAGGGAGGGCCCAACGGCAGTACTTC
TRBV5-5	.	few	TRBJ2-3	CASSFGTVTDTQYF	TGTGCCAGCAGCTTTGGAACCGTCACAGATACGCAGTATTTT
TRBV25-1	TRBD2	few	TRBJ2-2	CASSGTSANTGELFF	TGTGCCAGCAGTGGAACTAGCGCTAACACCGGGGAGCTGTTTTTT
TRBV6-9	TRBD2	.	TRBJ2-5	CASRPGLASQETQYF	TGTGCCAGCAGACCGGGACTAGCGTCTCAAGAGACCCAGTACTTC
TRBV21-1	.	few	TRBJ1-5	CASSKRFFWGATNQPQHF	TGTGCCAGCAGCAAGAGGTTCTTTTGGGGGGCCACAAATCAGCCCCAGCATTTT
TRBV6-2/TRBV6-3	.	few	TRBJ2-3	CASSNSGADTQYF	TGTGCCAGCAGCAACAGCGGAGCAGATACGCAGTATTTT
TRBV9	.	.	TRBJ2-7	CASSGTQGYEQYF	TGTGCCAGCAGCGGAACTCAGGGGTACGAGCAGTACTTC
TRBV12-3/TRBV12-4	.	few	TRBJ1-2	CASSRGQYGYTF	TGTGCCAGCAGCCGCGGACAGTATGGCTACACCTTC
TRBV4-1	TRBD2	few	TRBJ2-2	CASRASGRAFTGELFF	TGCGCCAGCAGAGCTAGCGGGAGGGCCTTTACCGGGGAGCTGTTTTTT
TRBV28	TRBD2	.	TRBJ2-3	CASKAGGHTDTQYF	TGTGCCAGCAAAGCGGGAGGACACACAGATACGCAGTATTTT
TRBV20-1	.	.	TRBJ1-5	CSAQSGDSNQPQHF	TGCAGTGCCCAATCGGGGGACAGCAATCAGCCCCAGCATTTT
TRBV29-1	.	few	TRBJ1-5	CSVEDQGVPSTGQHSNQPQHF	TGCAGCGTTGAAGATCAAGGGGTTCCGAGTACGGGTCAACATAGCAATCAGCCCCAGCATTTT
TRBV28	.	.	TRBJ2-7	CTSGPTYEQYF	TGTACCTCGGGACCTACCTACGAGCAGTACTTC
TRBV20-1	TRBD1	.	TRBJ1-1	CSARGDRGTTEAFF	TGCAGTGCTAGGGGAGACAGGGGCACCACTGAAGCTTTCTTT
TRBV29-1	.	many	TRBJ2-3	CSVEEGPRDTPVNTQYF	TGCAGCGTTGAAGAGGGCCCCCGGGACACCCCCGTAAATACGCAGTATTTT
TRBV7-2	.	few	TRBJ1-4	CASRRSFRAATNEKLFF	TGTGCCAGCAGGAGGTCATTCCGGGCCGCGACTAATGAAAAACTGTTTTTT
TRBV20-1	TRBD2	few	TRBJ2-5	CSATRTSGRETQYF	TGCAGTGCTACCCGGACTAGCGGGAGGGAGACCCAGTACTTC
TRBV7-9	.	few	TRBJ2-1	CASSPPWNNEQFF	TGTGCCAGCAGCCCACCGTGGAACAATGAGCAGTTCTTC
TRBV5-6	.	many	TRBJ2-4	CASSETGRGGNIQYF	TGTGCCAGCAGTGAAACAGGGAGGGGCGGAAACATTCAGTACTTC
TRBV28	TRBD2	.	TRBJ2-7	CASSRTLAVGLIYEQYF	TGTGCCAGCAGCCGTACCCTAGCGGTGGGACTAATCTACGAGCAGTACTTC
TRBV27	TRBD2	.	TRBJ2-1	CASRVRRTSSYNEQFF	TGTGCCAGCAGGGTGAGAAGGACTAGCTCCTACAATGAGCAGTTCTTC
TRBV7-9	TRBD1	.	TRBJ2-3	CASSSDRGVDTQYF	TGTGCCAGCAGCTCGGACAGGGGCGTAGATACGCAGTATTTT
TRBV5-1	.	.	TRBJ2-1	CASSPSMRYNEQFF	TGCGCCAGCAGCCCCTCAATGAGGTACAATGAGCAGTTCTTC
TRBV18	.	few	TRBJ2-1	CASSLLLDNNEQFF	TGTGCCAGCTCACTGCTATTGGATAACAATGAGCAGTTCTTC
TRBV11-2	.	few	TRBJ1-2	CASSLVSDPRYGYTF	TGTGCCAGCAGCTTAGTTTCGGACCCGCGCTATGGCTACACCTTC
TRBV6-2/TRBV6-3	.	.	TRBJ1-5	CASGGRGTQHF	TGTGCCAGTGGGGGCCGGGGGACCCAGCATTTT
TRBV7-2	TRBD2	many	TRBJ2-1	CASSLDAGGRQFF	TGTGCCAGCAGCTTAGATGCGGGGGGCCGTCAGTTCTTC
TRBV9	.	few	TRBJ2-3	CASSVGISTDTQYF	TGTGCCAGCAGCGTAGGGATAAGTACAGATACGCAGTATTTT
TRBV29-1	.	few	TRBJ2-3	CSVVGAVQGGPPTDTQYF	TGCAGCGTTGTGGGGGCCGTACAGGGAGGGCCCCCCACAGATACGCAGTATTTT
TRBV6-2/TRBV6-3	.	.	TRBJ1-1	CASRPIARGAGTEAFF	TGTGCCAGCAGGCCCATCGCCCGGGGCGCGGGGACTGAAGCTTTCTTT
TRBV12-3/TRBV12-4	.	few	TRBJ1-5	CASSSGDSNQPQHF	TGTGCCAGCAGTTCAGGGGATAGCAATCAGCCCCAGCATTTT
TRBV12-5	.	.	TRBJ1-2	CASGLVEGDYGYTF	TGTGCTAGTGGTTTGGTGGAAGGGGACTATGGCTACACCTTC
TRBV19	.	.	TRBJ1-1	CASSISTRRNTEAFF	TGTGCCAGTAGTATTAGTACCCGAAGGAACACTGAAGCTTTCTTT
TRBV28	TRBD2	few	TRBJ2-3	CASSLYLAGVTDTQYF	TGTGCCAGCAGTTTATATCTAGCGGGGGTCACAGATACGCAGTATTTT
TRBV5-1	.	few	TRBJ1-1	CASSLWMAVNTEAFF	TGCGCCAGCAGCTTGTGGATGGCAGTGAACACTGAAGCTTTCTTT
TRBV6-2/TRBV6-3	TRBD2	few	TRBJ2-1	CAETRGRVTYNEQFF	TGTGCCGAAACCCGCGGGAGGGTTACCTACAATGAGCAGTTCTTC
TRBV7-3	TRBD2	.	TRBJ2-3	CASSPMVLSGGSTQYF	TGTGCCAGCAGCCCAATGGTCCTATCGGGAGGTAGTACGCAGTATTTT
TRBV24-1	TRBD2	few	TRBJ2-1	CATSGEGTSGSRDNEQFF	TGTGCCACCAGTGGAGAAGGGACTAGCGGGAGTCGGGACAATGAGCAGTTCTTC
TRBV7-2	.	few	TRBJ2-5	CASSLGGAAQETQYF	TGTGCCAGCAGCTTGGGGGGGGCGGCCCAAGAGACCCAGTACTTC
TRBV12-3/TRBV12-4	TRBD2	.	TRBJ2-2	CASTQGPGRAGELFF	TGTGCCAGCACCCAAGGGCCCGGGAGGGCCGGGGAGCTGTTTTTT
TRBV6-1	TRBD2	many	TRBJ2-1	CASSIAGGLYNEQFF	TGTGCCAGCAGTATAGCGGGAGGACTCTACAATGAGCAGTTCTTC
TRBV7-8	.	many	TRBJ2-3	CASSLGSSADTQYF	TGTGCCAGCAGCTTAGGGAGTTCAGCAGATACGCAGTATTTT
TRBV29-1	.	many	TRBJ2-2	CSVASPAGGTGELFF	TGCAGCGTCGCTTCCCCCGCAGGTGGGACCGGGGAGCTGTTTTTT
TRBV18	TRBD1	.	TRBJ2-5	CASSPDRRKETQYF	TGTGCCAGCTCACCGGACAGGCGCAAAGAGACCCAGTACTTC
TRBV5-5	.	few	TRBJ1-2	CASSFQGSINGYTF	TGTGCCAGCAGCTTTCAGGGATCCATTAATGGCTACACCTTC
TRBV6-5	.	few	TRBJ1-6	CASSYSSAARFRSPLHF	TGTGCCAGCAGTTACTCCTCGGCCGCCAGGTTTAGATCACCCCTCCACTTT
TRBV29-1	.	.	TRBJ2-7	CSVGHPLPGEQYF	TGCAGCGTCGGACACCCCCTTCCTGGCGAGCAGTACTTC
TRBV7-2	TRBD2	many	TRBJ2-3	CASSSTRLAGTDTQYF	TGTGCCAGCAGCTCTACCCGACTAGCGGGCACAGATACGCAGTATTTT
TRBV7-9	TRBD2	few	TRBJ2-1	CASSLALASGHNEQFF	TGTGCCAGCAGCTTAGCGCTCGCTAGCGGACACAATGAGCAGTTCTTC
TRBV29-1	.	.	TRBJ1-2	CSGGDQRGYTF	TGCAGCGGGGGGGACCAACGGGGCTACACCTTC
TRBV7-9	.	few	TRBJ1-5	CASSLANSNQPQHF	TGTGCCAGCAGCTTAGCTAATAGCAATCAGCCCCAGCATTTT
TRBV7-2	TRBD2	.	TRBJ2-5	CASSAGGWRGFQETQYF	TGTGCCAGCAGCGCGGGGGGGTGGCGGGGTTTCCAAGAGACCCAGTACTTC
TRBV28	TRBD1	few	TRBJ2-6	CASSPGQGRSGANVLTF	TGTGCCAGCAGTCCGGGACAGGGGCGATCTGGGGCCAACGTCCTGACTTTC
TRBV19	TRBD1	few	TRBJ2-7	CASSHTGTGEYEQYF	TGTGCCAGTAGTCATACCGGGACAGGGGAATACGAGCAGTACTTC
TRBV7-8	.	few	TRBJ2-7	CASSLVLATQYF	TGTGCCAGCAGCTTAGTCTTAGCAACCCAGTACTTC